The 5 T cell receptor beta chains below come from one sample, sequenced in a study of human T cells and chemical hapten exposure. TCRdb fed the RACE reads into MiXCR, producing one record per CDR3 protein. The sample yields just over 350,000 distinct CDR3 sequences, under 6.5% seen once. Time point noted: patch test 2, 6 weeks after DPC sensitization. The treatment here: therapeutic diphenylcyclopropenone sensitization with weekly scalp DPC. Material: whole blood, obtained in connection with sensitization to the hapten diphenylcyclopropenone (DPC). These receptors all stem from a woman aged 18-35 years with alopecia areata. Some clones in this sample may be carry-over from other donors' samples.

This clonotype has at least ten counts. The chain couples TRBV20-1 to TRBJ1-2; D is perhaps TRBD1 (6 bases). With 5 bases removed from V and 2 bases from J, the gap between germline ends came to 15 bases. The CDR3 is made up of 14 amino acids. Per the germline V gene, CDR1 is DFQATT and CDR2 is SNEGSKA (reference sequence). The CDR3: CSAGQSEGNYGYTF. DNA for the CDR3: TGCAGTGCTGGACAGAGCGAAGGAAACTATGGCTACACCTTC.

This clonotype has at least ten counts. This rearrangement joins TRBV4-1 to TRBJ1-5; 9 bases agree with TRBD1. CDR3 length: 16 amino acids. Germline V gives CDR1 MGHRA, CDR2 YSYEKL. Trimming took 1 base from V and 6 from J; bases not matched to a gene: 7. CDR3 loop: CASSQVYRGHGQPQHF. The CDR3 DNA follows: TGCGCCAGCAGCCAAGTCTACAGGGGGCATGGTCAGCCCCAGCATTTT.

This clonotype appeared many times. J is TRBJ2-7 and V is TRBV6-2 or TRBV6-3; no clear D. V was cut by 4 bases and J by 3 bases, with 7 bases left in between. This CDR3 is built from 12 residues. Germline V gene data show CDR1 as MNHEY and CDR2 as SVGEGT. The CDR3: CASSSQSYEQYF. The CDR3 DNA is TGTGCCAGCAGTTCCCAGAGCTACGAGCAGTACTTC.

This clonotype was observed at least ten times. The chain combines TRBV5-1 with TRBJ1-5; D possibly corresponds to TRBD1 (5 bases). Germline assignment: CDR1 SGHRS and CDR2 YFSETQ. Trimming cost V 7 bases and J 3 bases, with 11 bases left between them. The CDR3 loop spans 13 amino acids. The CDR3 here is CASATGANQPQHF. The CDR3 coding sequence is TGCGCCAGCGCGACCGGGGCCAATCAGCCCCAGCATTTT.

The table lists this clonotype with a few counts. This chain joins TRBV14 and TRBJ2-4; D gene ambiguous. Per the germline V gene, CDR1 is SGHDN and CDR2 is FVKESK. Trimming stripped 6 bases from V and 0 bases from J, with 9 bases between. The CDR3 has 14 residues. The CDR3 here is CASRFPLAKNIQYF. The CDR3, as DNA: TGTGCCAGCAGATTTCCTCTAGCCAAAAACATTCAGTACTTC.